This T cell receptor beta chain came from a study of T cell responses to AZD1222 COVID-19 vaccine. Whole-study context: Second doses at about 4 or about 12 weeks were pooled.

This CDR3 contains 17 residues. Germline values: CDR1 LGHNA, CDR2 YNFKEQ. V gave up 0 bases and J gave up 0 bases, with 12 bases separating them. Clones were sequenced by immunoSEQ multiplex PCR, and TCRdb holds only the in-frame ones, with some missing. This table holds 150,000 to 200,000 clones, 75% to 95% found once. About this clone itself: The antigen remains undetermined.

General study results and limits: Spike-specific TCR breadth and depth rose after two AZD1222 doses. Clonal diversity may have been underestimated, and the donors were mostly white British, with more females than males.

The specimen comprised peripheral blood, sampled on day 0 of AZD1222 vaccination. The TCR comes from an adult in good health. V gene TRBV4-2 combines with J gene TRBJ2-1, with D hard to call. The CDR3 bases are TGTGCCAGCAGCCAAGATCTGGGCTCGAGCTCCTACAATGAGCAGTTCTTC. Amino acid sequence: CASSQDLGSSSYNEQFF.